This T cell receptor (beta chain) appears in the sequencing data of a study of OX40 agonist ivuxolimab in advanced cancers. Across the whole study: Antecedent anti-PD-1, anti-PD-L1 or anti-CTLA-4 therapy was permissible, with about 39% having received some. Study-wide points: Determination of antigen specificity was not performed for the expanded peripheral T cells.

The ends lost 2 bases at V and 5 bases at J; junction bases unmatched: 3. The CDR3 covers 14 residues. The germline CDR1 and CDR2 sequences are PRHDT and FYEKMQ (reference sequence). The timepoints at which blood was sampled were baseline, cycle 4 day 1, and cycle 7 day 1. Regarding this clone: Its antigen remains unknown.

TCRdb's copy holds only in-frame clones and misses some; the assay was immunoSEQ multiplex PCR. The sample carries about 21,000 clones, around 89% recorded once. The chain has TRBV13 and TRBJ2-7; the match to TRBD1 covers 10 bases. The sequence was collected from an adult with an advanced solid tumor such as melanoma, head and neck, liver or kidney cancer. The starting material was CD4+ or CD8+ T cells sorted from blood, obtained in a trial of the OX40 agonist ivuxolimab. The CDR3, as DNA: TGTGCCAGCAGCTTAAGGGACAGGGGCCACGAGCAGTACTTC. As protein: CASSLRDRGHEQYF.